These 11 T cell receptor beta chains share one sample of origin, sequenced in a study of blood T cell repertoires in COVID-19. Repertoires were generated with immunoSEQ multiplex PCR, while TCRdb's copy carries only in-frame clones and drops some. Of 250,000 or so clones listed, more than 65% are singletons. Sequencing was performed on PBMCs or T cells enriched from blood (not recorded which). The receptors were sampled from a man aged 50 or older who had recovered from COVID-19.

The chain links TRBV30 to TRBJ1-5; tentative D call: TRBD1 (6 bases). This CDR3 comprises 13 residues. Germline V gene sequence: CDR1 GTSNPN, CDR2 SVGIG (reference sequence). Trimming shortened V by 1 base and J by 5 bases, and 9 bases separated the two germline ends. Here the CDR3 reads CAWSGDIYQPQHF. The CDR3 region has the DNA TGTGCCTGGAGTGGGGACATCTATCAGCCCCAGCATTTT. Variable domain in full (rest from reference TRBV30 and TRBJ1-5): SQTIHQWPATLVQPVGSPLSLECTVEGTSNPNLYWYRQAAGRGLQLLFYSVGIGQISSEVPQNLSASRPQDRQFILSSKKLLLSDSGFYLCAWSGDIYQPQHFGDGTRLSIL.

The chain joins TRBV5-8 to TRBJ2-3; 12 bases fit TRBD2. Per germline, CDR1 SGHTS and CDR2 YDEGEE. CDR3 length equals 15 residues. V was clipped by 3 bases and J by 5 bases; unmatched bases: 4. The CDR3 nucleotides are TGTGCCAGCAGCTATAGACTAGCGGGAGTAGATACGCAGTATTTT. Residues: CASSYRLAGVDTQYF. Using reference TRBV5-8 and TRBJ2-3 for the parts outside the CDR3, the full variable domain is EAGVTQSPTHLIKTRGQQATLRCSPISGHTSVYWYQQALGLGLQFLLWYDEGEERNRGNFPPRFSGRQFPNYSSELNVNALELEDSALYLCASSYRLAGVDTQYFGPGTRLTVL.

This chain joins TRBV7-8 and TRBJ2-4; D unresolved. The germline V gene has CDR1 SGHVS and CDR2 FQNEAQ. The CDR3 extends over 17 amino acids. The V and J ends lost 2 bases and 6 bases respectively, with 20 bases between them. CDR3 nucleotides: TGTGCCAGCAGCTTACTCCCAGCGCCGTCTGAGCTAAACATTCAGTACTTC. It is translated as CASSLLPAPSELNIQYF.

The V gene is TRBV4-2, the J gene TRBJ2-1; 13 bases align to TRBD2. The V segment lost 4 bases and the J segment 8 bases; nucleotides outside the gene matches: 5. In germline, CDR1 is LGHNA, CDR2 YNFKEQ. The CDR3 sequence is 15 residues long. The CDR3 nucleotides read TGTGCCAGCAGCCCGACTAGCGGGGGGTGGGATGAGCAGTTCTTC. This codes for CASSPTSGGWDEQFF.

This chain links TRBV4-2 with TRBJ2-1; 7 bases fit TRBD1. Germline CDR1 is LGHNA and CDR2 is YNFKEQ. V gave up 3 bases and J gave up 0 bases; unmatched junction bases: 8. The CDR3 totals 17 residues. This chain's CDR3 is CASSHRIQGSSYNEQFF. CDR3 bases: TGTGCCAGCAGCCACCGGATACAGGGGAGCTCCTACAATGAGCAGTTCTTC.

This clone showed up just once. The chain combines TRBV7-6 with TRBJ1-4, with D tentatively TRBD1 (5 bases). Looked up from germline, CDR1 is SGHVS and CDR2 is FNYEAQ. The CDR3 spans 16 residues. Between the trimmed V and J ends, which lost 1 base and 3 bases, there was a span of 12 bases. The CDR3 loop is CASSLVGGVPNEKLFF. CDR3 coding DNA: TGTGCCAGCAGCTTAGTTGGGGGGGTGCCTAATGAAAAACTGTTTTTT.

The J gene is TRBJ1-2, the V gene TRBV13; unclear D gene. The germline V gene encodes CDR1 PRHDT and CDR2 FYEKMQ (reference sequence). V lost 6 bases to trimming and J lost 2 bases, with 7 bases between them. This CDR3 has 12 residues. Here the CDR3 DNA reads TGTGCCAGCAGAGGCAGGAACTATGGCTACACCTTC. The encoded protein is CASRGRNYGYTF.

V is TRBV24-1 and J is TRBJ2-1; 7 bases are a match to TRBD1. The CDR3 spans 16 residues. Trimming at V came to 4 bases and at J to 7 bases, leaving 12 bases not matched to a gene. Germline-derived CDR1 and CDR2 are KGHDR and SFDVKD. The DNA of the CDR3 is TGTGCCACCAGTGACCGGTACCGGGACAGCCTAAATGAGCAGTTCTTC. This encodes CATSDRYRDSLNEQFF.

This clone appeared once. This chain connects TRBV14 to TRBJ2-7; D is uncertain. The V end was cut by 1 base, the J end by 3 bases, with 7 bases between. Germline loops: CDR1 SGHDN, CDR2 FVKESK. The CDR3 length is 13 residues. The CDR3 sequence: CASSQVRGYEQYF. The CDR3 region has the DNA TGTGCCAGCAGCCAAGTCCGAGGCTACGAGCAGTACTTC.

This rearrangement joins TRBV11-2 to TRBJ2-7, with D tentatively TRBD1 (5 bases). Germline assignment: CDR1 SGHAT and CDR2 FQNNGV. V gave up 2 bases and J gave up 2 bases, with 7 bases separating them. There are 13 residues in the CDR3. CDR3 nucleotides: TGTGCCAGCAGCTTAACAGGAGCCTACGAGCAGTACTTC. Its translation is CASSLTGAYEQYF.

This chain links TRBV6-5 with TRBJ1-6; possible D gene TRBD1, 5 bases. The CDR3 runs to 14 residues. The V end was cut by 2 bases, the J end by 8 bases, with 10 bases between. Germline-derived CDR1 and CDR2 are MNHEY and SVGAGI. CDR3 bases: TGTGCCAGCAGTTACCAGGGAAAGGATTCACCCCTCCACTTT. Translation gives CASSYQGKDSPLHF.